This TCR beta chain came from a study of CD8 T cells in Susac syndrome. V was pared by 7 bases and J by 2 bases, with 12 bases between. The CDR3 is 13 residues long. The germline V gene has CDR1 MNHEY and CDR2 SVGAGI. A quantity of about 0.5 to 1 ug RNA underwent reverse transcription using random hexamers. TCRdb re-called the immunoSEQ multiplex PCR reads through MiXCR, storing one row per CDR3 protein. Of under 85,000 distinct CDR3 sequences listed, 93% are singletons. The chain uses TRBV6-5 and TRBJ2-7; D may be TRBD1 or TRBD2 (5 bases each). This receptor was identified in a human donor with Susac syndrome. Input material: CD8+ T cells from PBMCs. This chain's CDR3 is CASNRDGAYEQYF. CDR3 nucleotide sequence: TGTGCCAGCAATCGGGACGGCGCCTACGAGCAGTACTTC.